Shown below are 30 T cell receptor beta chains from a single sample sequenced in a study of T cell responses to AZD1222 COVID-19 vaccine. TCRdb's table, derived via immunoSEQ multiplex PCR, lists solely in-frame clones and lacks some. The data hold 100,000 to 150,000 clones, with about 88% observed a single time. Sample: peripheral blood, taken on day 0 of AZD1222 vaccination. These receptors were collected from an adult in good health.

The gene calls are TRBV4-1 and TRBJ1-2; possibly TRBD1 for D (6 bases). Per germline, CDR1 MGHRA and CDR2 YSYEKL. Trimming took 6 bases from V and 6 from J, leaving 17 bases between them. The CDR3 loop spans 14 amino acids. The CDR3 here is CASSQDSPENGYTF. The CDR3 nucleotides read TGCGCCAGCAGTCAGGACAGCCCGGAAAATGGCTACACCTTC.

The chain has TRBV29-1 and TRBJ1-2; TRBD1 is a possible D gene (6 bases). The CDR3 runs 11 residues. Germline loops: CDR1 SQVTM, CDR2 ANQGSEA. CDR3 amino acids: CSGGAGAGYTF. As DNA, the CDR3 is TGCAGTGGGGGGGCAGGAGCTGGCTACACCTTC.

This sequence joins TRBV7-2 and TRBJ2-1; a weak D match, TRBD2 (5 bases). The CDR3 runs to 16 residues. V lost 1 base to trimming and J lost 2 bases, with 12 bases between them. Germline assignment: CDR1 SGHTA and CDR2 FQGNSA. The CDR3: CASSLGAVGAYNEQFF. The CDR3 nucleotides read TGTGCCAGCAGCTTAGGCGCGGTGGGAGCCTACAATGAGCAGTTCTTC.

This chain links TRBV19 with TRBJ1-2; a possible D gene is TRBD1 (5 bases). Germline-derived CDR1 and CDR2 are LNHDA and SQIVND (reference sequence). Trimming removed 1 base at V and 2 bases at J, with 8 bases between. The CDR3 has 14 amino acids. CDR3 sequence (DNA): TGTGCCAGTAGTATAGGGGGGAAGAACTATGGCTACACCTTC. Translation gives CASSIGGKNYGYTF.

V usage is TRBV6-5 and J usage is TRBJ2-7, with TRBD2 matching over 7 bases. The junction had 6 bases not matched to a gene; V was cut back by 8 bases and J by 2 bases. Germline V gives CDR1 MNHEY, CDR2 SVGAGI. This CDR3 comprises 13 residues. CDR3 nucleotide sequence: TGTGCCAGCCTCTCTAGCGGTGCCTACGAGCAGTACTTC. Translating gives CASLSSGAYEQYF.

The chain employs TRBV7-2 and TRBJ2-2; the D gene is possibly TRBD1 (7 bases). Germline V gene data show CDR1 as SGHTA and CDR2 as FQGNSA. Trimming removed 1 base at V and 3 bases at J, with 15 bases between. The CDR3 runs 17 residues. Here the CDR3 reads CASSLVGQGGHTGELFF. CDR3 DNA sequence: TGTGCCAGCAGCTTAGTAGGTCAGGGGGGTCACACCGGGGAGCTGTTTTTT. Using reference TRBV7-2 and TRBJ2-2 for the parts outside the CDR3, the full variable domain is GAGVSQSPSNKVTEKGKDVELRCDPISGHTALYWYRQSLGQGLEFLIYFQGNSAPDKSGLPSDRFSAERTGGSVSTLTIQRTQQEDSAVYLCASSLVGQGGHTGELFFGEGSRLTVL.

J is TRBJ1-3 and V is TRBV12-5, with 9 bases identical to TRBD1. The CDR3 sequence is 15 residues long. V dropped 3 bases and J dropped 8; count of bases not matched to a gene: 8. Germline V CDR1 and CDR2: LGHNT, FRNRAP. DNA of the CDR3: TGTGCTAGTGGTTTCTCAGGGACAGGGAGCGACACCATATATTTT. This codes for CASGFSGTGSDTIYF.

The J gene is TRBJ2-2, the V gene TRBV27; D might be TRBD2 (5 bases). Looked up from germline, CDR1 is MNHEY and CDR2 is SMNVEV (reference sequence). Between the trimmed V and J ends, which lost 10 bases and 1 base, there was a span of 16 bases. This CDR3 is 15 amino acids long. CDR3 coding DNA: TGTGCCACCCGCCCCGGACTGTTGAACACCGGGGAGCTGTTTTTT. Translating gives CATRPGLLNTGELFF.

CDR3 sequence reads: CASTRDISYNSPLHF. The CDR3 DNA is TGTGCCAGCACCCGGGACATCTCCTATAATTCACCCCTCCACTTT. The chain links TRBV3-1 (or the pseudogene TRBV3-2) to TRBJ1-6, with D possibly matching TRBD1 (6 bases). Germline values: CDR1 LGHDT, CDR2 YNNKEL (reference sequence). The V end was cut by 7 bases, the J end by 0 bases, with 10 bases between. This CDR3 region has 15 residues.

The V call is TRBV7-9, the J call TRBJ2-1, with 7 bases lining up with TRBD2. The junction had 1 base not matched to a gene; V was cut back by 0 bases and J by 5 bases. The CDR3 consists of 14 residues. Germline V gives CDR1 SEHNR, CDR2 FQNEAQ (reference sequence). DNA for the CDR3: TGTGCCAGCAGCTTAGCGGGGGGGAACAATGAGCAGTTCTTC. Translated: CASSLAGGNNEQFF.

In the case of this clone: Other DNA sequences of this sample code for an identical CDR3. The CDR3 sequence: CASSQGTMNTEAFF. CDR3 DNA sequence: TGTGCCAGCAGCCAAGGTACTATGAACACTGAAGCTTTCTTT. V and J are TRBV3-1 (or the pseudogene TRBV3-2) and TRBJ1-1; D unresolved. With 1 base removed from V and 0 bases from J, the gap between germline ends came to 6 bases. Germline V gene sequence: CDR1 LGHDT, CDR2 YNNKEL (reference sequence). The CDR3 is 14 residues long.

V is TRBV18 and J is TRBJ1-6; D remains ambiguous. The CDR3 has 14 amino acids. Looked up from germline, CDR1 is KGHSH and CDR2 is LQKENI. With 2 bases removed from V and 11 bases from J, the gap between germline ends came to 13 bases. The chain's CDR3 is CASSPVGQKTPLHF. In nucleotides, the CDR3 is TGTGCCAGCTCACCAGTAGGGCAGAAAACACCCCTCCACTTT.

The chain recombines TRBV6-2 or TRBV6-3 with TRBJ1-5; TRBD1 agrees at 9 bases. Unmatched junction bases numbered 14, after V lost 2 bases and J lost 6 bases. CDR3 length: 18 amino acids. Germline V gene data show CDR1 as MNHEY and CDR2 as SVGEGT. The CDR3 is CASSYRDRAREGGQPQHF. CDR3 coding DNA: TGTGCCAGCAGTTACCGGGACAGGGCTCGTGAAGGGGGTCAGCCCCAGCATTTT.

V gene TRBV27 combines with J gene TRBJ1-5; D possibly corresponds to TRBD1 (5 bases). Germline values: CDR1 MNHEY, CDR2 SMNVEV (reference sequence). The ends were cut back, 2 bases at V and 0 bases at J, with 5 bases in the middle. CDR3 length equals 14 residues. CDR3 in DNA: TGTGCCAGCAGTTTACAGGGTAGCAATCAGCCCCAGCATTTT. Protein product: CASSLQGSNQPQHF.

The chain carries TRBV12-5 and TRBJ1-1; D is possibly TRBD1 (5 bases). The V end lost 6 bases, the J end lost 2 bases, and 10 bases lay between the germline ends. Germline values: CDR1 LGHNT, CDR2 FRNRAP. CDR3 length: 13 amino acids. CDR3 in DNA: TGTGCTAGTGGCCGGGGGGGAAACACTGAAGCTTTCTTT. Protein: CASGRGGNTEAFF.

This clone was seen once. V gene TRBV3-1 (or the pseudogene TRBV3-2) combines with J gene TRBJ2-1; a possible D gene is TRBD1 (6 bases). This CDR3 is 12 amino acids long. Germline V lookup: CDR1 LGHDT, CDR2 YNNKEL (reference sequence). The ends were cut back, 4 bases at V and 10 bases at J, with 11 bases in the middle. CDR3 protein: CASSRGRGEQFF. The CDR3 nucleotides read TGTGCCAGCAGCCGGGGCAGGGGAGAGCAGTTCTTC.

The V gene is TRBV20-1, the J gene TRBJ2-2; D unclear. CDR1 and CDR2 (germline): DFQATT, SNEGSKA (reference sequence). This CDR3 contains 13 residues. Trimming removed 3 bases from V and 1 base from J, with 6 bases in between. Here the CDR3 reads CSASVQNTGELFF. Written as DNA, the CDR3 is TGCAGTGCTAGTGTACAGAACACCGGGGAGCTGTTTTTT.

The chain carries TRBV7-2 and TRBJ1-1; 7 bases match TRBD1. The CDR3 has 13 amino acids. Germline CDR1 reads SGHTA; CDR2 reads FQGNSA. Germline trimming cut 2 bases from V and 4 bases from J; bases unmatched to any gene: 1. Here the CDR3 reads CASSLQGGTEAFF. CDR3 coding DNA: TGTGCCAGCAGCTTACAGGGGGGCACTGAAGCTTTCTTT.

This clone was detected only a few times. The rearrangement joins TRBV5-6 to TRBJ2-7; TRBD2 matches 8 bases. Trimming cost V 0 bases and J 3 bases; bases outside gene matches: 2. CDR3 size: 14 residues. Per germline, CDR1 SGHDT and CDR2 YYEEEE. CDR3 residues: CASSLGTSLYEQYF. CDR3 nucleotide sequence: TGTGCCAGCAGCTTGGGGACTAGCCTCTACGAGCAGTACTTC.

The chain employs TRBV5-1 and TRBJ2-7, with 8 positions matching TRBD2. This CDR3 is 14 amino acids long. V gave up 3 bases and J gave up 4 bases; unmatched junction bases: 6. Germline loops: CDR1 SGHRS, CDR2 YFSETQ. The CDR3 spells CASSWREEGYEQYF. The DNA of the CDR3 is TGCGCCAGCAGCTGGCGGGAGGAAGGATACGAGCAGTACTTC. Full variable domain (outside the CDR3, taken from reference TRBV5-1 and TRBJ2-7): KAGVTQTPRYLIKTRGQQVTLSCSPISGHRSVSWYQQTPGQGLQFLFEYFSETQRNKGNFPGRFSGRQFSNSRSEMNVSTLELGDSALYLCASSWREEGYEQYFGPGTRLTVT.

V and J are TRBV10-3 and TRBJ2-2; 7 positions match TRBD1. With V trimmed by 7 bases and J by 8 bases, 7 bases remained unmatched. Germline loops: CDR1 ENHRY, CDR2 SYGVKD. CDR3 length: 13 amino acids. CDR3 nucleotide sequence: TGTGCCATCACCGGACAGGAGCGGGGGGAGCTGTTTTTT. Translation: CAITGQERGELFF.

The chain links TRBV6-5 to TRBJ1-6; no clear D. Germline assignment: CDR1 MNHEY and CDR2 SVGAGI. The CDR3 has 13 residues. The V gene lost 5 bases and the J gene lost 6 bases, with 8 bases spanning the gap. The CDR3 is CASSPGINSPLHF. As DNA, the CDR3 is TGTGCCAGCAGTCCGGGGATTAATTCACCCCTCCACTTT.

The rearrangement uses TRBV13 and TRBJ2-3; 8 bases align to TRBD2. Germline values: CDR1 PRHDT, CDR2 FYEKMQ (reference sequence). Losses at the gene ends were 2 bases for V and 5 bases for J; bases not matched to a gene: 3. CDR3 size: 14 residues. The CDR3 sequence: CASSLRSGGDTQYF. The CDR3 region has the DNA TGTGCCAGCAGCTTACGGAGCGGGGGAGATACGCAGTATTTT.

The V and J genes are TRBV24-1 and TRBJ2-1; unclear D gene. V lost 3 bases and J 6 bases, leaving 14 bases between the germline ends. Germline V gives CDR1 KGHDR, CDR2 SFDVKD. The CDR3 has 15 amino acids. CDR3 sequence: CATSDGPLGGNEQFF. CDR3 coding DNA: TGTGCCACCAGTGATGGACCCCTAGGCGGCAATGAGCAGTTCTTC.

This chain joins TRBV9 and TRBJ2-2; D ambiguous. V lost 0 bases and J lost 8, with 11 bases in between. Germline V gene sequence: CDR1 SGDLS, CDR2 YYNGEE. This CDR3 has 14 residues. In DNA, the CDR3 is TGTGCCAGCAGCGTAGGGCCGTTAGGGGGGGAGCTGTTTTTT. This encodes CASSVGPLGGELFF.

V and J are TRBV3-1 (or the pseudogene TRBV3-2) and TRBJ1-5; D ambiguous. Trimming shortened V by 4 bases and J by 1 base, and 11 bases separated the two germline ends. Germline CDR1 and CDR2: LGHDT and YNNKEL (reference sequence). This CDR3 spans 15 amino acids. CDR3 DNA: TGTGCCAGCAGCCTCGGGGTCTTGAGCAATCAGCCCCAGCATTTT. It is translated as CASSLGVLSNQPQHF.

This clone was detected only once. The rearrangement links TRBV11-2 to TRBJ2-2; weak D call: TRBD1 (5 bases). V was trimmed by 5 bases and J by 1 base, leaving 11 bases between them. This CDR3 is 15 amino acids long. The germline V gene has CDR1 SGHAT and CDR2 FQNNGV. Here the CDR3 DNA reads TGTGCCAGCAGCCCTTGGACACTGAACACCGGGGAGCTGTTTTTT. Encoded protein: CASSPWTLNTGELFF.

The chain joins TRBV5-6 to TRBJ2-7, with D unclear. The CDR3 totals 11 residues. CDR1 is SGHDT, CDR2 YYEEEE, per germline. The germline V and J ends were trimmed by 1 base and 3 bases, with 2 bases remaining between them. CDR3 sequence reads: CASSLFYEQYF. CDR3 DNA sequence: TGTGCCAGCAGCTTGTTCTACGAGCAGTACTTC.

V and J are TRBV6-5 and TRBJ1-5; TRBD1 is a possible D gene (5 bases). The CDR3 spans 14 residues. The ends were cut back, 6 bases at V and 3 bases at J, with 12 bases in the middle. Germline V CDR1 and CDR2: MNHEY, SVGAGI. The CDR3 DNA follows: TGTGCCAGCAGCTGGGGGGGGGACAATCAGCCCCAGCATTTT. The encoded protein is CASSWGGDNQPQHF.

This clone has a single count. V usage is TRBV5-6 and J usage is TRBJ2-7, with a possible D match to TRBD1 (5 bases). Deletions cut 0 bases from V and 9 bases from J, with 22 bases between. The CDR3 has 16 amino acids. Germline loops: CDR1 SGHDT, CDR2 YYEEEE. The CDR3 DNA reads TGTGCCAGCAGCTTGGCGGGCAGGGAAGCAACGATGGGGCAGTACTTC. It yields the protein CASSLAGREATMGQYF.